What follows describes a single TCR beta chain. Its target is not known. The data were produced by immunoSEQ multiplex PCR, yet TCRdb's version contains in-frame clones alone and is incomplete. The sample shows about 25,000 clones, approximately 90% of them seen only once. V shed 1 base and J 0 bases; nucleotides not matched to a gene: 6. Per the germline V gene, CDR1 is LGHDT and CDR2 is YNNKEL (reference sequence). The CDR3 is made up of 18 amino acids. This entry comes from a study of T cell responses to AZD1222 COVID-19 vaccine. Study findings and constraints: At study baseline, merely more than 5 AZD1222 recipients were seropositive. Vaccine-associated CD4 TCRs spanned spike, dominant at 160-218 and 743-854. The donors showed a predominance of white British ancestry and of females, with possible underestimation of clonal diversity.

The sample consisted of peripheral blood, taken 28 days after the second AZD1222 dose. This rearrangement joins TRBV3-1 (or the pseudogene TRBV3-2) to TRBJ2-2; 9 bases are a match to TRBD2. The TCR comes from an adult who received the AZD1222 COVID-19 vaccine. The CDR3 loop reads CASSQGISGGPNTGELFF. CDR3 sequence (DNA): TGTGCCAGCAGCCAAGGAATTAGCGGGGGCCCGAACACCGGGGAGCTGTTTTTT.